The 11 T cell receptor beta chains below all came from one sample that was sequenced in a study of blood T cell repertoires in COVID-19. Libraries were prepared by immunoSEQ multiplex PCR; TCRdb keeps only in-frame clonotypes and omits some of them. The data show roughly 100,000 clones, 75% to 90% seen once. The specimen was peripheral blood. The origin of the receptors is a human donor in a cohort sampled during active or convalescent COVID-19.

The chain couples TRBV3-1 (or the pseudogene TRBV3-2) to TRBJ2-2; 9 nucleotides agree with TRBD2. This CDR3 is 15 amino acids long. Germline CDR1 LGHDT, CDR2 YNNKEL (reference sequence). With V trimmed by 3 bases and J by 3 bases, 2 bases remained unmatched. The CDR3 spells CASSQGLADTGELFF. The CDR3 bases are TGTGCCAGCAGCCAGGGACTAGCTGACACCGGGGAGCTGTTTTTT.

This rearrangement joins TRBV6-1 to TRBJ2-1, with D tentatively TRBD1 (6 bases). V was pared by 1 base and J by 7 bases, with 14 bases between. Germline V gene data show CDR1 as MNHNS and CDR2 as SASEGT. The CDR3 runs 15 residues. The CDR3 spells CASSEGDTRGNEQFF. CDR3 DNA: TGTGCCAGCAGTGAAGGGGACACCCGCGGGAATGAGCAGTTCTTC.

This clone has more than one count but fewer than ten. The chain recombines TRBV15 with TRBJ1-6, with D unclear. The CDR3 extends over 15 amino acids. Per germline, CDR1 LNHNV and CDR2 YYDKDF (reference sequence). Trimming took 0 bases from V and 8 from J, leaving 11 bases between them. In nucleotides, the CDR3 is TGTGCCACCAGCAGAGATCCCGGGAGGCATTCACCCCTCCACTTT. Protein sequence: CATSRDPGRHSPLHF.

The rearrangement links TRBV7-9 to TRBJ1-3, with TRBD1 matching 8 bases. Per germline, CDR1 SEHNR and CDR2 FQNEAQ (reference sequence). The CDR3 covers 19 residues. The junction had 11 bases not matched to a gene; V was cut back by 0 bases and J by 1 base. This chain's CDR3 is CASSLAILGTGPSGNTIYF. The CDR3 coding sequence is TGTGCCAGCAGCTTAGCGATCCTCGGGACAGGACCTTCTGGAAACACCATATATTTT.

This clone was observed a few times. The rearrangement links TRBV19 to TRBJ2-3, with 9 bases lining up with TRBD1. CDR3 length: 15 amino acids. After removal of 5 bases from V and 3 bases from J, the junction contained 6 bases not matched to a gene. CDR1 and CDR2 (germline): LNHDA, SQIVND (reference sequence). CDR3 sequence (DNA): TGTGCCAGTAGTGCCGGGACAGGGAGAACAGATACGCAGTATTTT. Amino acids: CASSAGTGRTDTQYF. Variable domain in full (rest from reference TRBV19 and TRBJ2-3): DGGITQSPKYLFRKEGQNVTLSCEQNLNHDAMYWYRQDPGQGLRLIYYSQIVNDFQKGDIAEGYSVSREKKESFPLTVTSAQKNPTAFYLCASSAGTGRTDTQYFGPGTRLTVL.

CDR3 sequence reads: CASSLGQGTLVPYEQYF. CDR3 nucleotide sequence: TGTGCCAGCAGCCTCGGACAGGGAACCCTTGTCCCGTACGAGCAGTACTTC. V usage is TRBV11-3 and J usage is TRBJ2-7, with 8 nucleotides matching TRBD1. CDR3 length: 17 residues. Germline lookup yields CDR1 SGHNT and CDR2 YENEEA. The junction had 16 bases not matched to a gene; V was cut back by 5 bases and J by 4 bases. Combining the CDR3 with reference TRBV11-3 and TRBJ2-7 gives the whole variable domain EAGVVQSPRYKIIEKKQPVAFWCNPISGHNTLYWYLQNLGQGPELLIRYENEEAVDDSQLPKDRFSAERLKGVDSTLKIQPAELGDSAVYLCASSLGQGTLVPYEQYFGPGTRLTVT.

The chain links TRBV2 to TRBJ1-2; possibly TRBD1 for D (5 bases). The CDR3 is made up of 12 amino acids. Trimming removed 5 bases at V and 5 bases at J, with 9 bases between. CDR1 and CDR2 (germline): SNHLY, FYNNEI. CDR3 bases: TGTGCCAGCAGTTACAGGAGTTATGGCTACACCTTC. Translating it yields CASSYRSYGYTF.

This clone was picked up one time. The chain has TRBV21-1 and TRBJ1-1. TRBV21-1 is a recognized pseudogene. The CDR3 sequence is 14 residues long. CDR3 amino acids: CASSKALRWTEAFF. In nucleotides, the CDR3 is TGTGCCAGCAGCAAAGCGCTTAGATGGACTGAAGCTTTCTTT.

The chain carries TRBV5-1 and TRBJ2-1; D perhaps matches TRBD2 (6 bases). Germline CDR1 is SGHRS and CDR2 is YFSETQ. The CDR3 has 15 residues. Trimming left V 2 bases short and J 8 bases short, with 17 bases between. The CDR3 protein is CASSFISGLQDEQFF. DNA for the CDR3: TGCGCCAGCAGCTTTATTAGCGGACTACAGGATGAGCAGTTCTTC.

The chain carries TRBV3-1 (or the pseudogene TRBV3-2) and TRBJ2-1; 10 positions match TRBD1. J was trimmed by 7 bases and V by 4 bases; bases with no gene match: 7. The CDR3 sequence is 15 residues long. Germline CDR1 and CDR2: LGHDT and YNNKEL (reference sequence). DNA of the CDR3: TGTGCCAGCAGCCCTTTGGACAGGGGGTGGAATGAGCAGTTCTTC. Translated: CASSPLDRGWNEQFF.

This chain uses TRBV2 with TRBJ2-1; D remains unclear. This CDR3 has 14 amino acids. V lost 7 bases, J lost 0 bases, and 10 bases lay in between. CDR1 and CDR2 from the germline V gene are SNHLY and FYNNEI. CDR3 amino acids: CASTSLSSYNEQFF. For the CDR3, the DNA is TGTGCCAGCACTTCCCTGAGCTCCTACAATGAGCAGTTCTTC.